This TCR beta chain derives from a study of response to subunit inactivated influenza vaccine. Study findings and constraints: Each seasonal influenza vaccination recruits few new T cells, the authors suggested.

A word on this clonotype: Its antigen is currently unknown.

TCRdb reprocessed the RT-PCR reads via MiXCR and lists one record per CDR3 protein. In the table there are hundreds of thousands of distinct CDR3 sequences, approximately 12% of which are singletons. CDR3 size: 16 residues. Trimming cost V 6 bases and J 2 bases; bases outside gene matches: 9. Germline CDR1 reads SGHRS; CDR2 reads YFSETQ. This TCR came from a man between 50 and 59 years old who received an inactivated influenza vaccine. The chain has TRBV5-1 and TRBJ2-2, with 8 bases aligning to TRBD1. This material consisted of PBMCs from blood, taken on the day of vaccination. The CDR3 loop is CASKPDRGLNTGELFF. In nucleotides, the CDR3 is TGCGCCAGCAAGCCAGACAGGGGACTTAACACCGGGGAGCTGTTTTTT.